These 10 T cell receptor beta chains originate from one sample sequenced in a study of breast tumors, draining lymph nodes, adjacent tissues. TCRdb reprocessed the multiplex PCR reads with MiXCR, giving one entry per CDR3 protein. The profile shows about 46,000 distinct CDR3 sequences, under 25% of them singletons. The sequenced sample was breast tumor tissue. The receptor source for this set is a female donor with breast cancer. Some clones in this sample may be carry-over from other donors' samples.

In nucleotides, the CDR3 is TGTGCCAGCGGGGGGGGTCCCATGAACACTGAAGCTTTCTTT. It codes for CASGGGPMNTEAFF. The chain has TRBV2 and TRBJ1-1; D may be TRBD1 (5 bases). Between the trimmed V and J ends, which lost 8 bases and 0 bases, there was a span of 13 bases. Germline CDR1 and CDR2: SNHLY and FYNNEI. This CDR3 contains 14 residues.

This clonotype is a singleton in its sample. A single base separates this from a much larger clone, so it may be a read error. The chain employs TRBV12-3 or TRBV12-4 and TRBJ1-5, with D hard to call. The germline V and J ends were trimmed by 2 bases and 3 bases, with 5 bases remaining between them. This CDR3 contains 13 residues. DNA of the CDR3: TGTGCCAGCAGTTTAACCCTCAATCAGCCCCAGCATTTT. Protein product: CASSLTLNQPQHF.

At least ten counts were recorded for this clonotype. The chain couples TRBV12-3 or TRBV12-4 to TRBJ2-3, with unresolved D. V gave up 3 bases and J gave up 0 bases, with 10 bases separating them. The CDR3 extends over 15 amino acids. The CDR3 sequence is CASSFRGTSTDTQYF. The CDR3 bases are TGTGCCAGCAGTTTTCGTGGAACTAGCACAGATACGCAGTATTTT.

This clonotype has at least ten counts. The chain couples TRBV12-3 or TRBV12-4 to TRBJ2-7, with 8 bases aligning to TRBD1. This CDR3 comprises 15 residues. Germline trimming cut 7 bases from V and 2 bases from J; bases unmatched to any gene: 10. The CDR3 DNA is TGTGCCAGCAAATTTGCGGGACAGGCCACCTACGAGCAGTACTTC. It translates to CASKFAGQATYEQYF.

This clonotype was recorded many times. The V and J genes are TRBV5-1 and TRBJ1-2; 12 bases are shared with TRBD1. CDR1 SGHRS and CDR2 YFSETQ come from the germline V gene. The V and J ends lost 4 bases and 4 bases, in that order; junction bases with no gene match: 5. This CDR3 comprises 15 residues. The CDR3 DNA is TGCGCCAGCAGCCCGGGACAGGGGGCTTCCTATGGCTACACCTTC. It specifies CASSPGQGASYGYTF.

With respect to this clonotype: Possible read error: a much larger clone is one base away. This chain joins TRBV19 and TRBJ1-3; D is possibly TRBD1 (5 bases). CDR3 length equals 15 residues. CDR1 and CDR2 from the germline V gene are LNHDA and SQIVND (reference sequence). Trimming took off 7 bases at V and 0 bases at J, with 13 bases between the two ends. DNA of the CDR3: TGTGCCAGTATCAGGGCGGTGGGCTCTGGAAACACCATATATTTT. It codes for CASIRAVGSGNTIYF.

A note on this clonotype: A single base separates this from a much larger clone, so it may be a read error. The conserved phenylalanine or tryptophan is not found at the CDR3 terminus, so this likely reflects a read error. The V call is TRBV18, the J call TRBJ1-6; 7 nucleotides line up with TRBD1. Germline V CDR1 and CDR2: KGHSH, LQKENI. The CDR3 extends over 15 amino acids. V was pared by 4 bases and J by 7 bases, with 7 bases of the junction left unmatched. The CDR3 here is CASSLGGQPNSPLHL. DNA for the CDR3: TGTGCCAGCTCACTTGGGGGACAGCCAAATTCACCCCTCCACCTT.

This clonotype was picked up many times. CDR3 DNA sequence: TGTGCCAGCAGCCTGCAGGCAGCCTCTAACTATGGCTACACCTTC. Residues: CASSLQAASNYGYTF. The V call is TRBV3-1, the J call TRBJ1-2; D unclear. The CDR3 length is 15 residues. Germline lookup yields CDR1 LGHDT and CDR2 YNNKEL (reference sequence). Trimming cost V 4 bases and J 0 bases, with 12 bases left between them.

This clonotype came up many times. The chain recombines TRBV29-1 with TRBJ1-2; TRBD1 aligns across 7 bases. The CDR3 is made up of 13 amino acids. Germline-derived CDR1 and CDR2 are SQVTM and ANQGSEA. V gave up 3 bases and J gave up 8 bases; unmatched junction bases: 9. The chain's CDR3 is CSVDEGAGRGYTF. The CDR3 bases are TGCAGCGTTGACGAGGGGGCGGGTCGAGGCTACACCTTC.

This clonotype was detected ten times or more. The V gene is TRBV5-1, the J gene TRBJ2-5; D is perhaps TRBD2 (6 bases). With 6 bases removed from V and 2 bases from J, the gap between germline ends came to 11 bases. There are 13 residues in the CDR3. CDR1 and CDR2 (germline): SGHRS, YFSETQ. CDR3: CASTRDGQETQYF. Here the CDR3 DNA reads TGCGCCAGCACGCGGGACGGTCAAGAGACCCAGTACTTC.